Sequencing of this T cell receptor (beta chain) was carried out in a study of blood T cell repertoires in COVID-19. Cohort placement rested on clinical history that participants reported themselves. Either two negative PCRs, clearance, or symptom resolution qualified Cohort 3 donors as recovered. As processed by the authors: By means of reference gene primer amplification, nucleated cell counts were estimated. Generated by immunoSEQ multiplex PCR, the TCRdb table keeps only in-frame clones and is missing some. Clone size and the V and J calls come from that table; the DNA yielded D and trimming. The sample includes roughly 250,000 clones, about 87% of them seen just once. The CDR3 loop spans 13 amino acids. Germline V gene sequence: CDR1 SGHDT, CDR2 YYEEEE. V was clipped by 6 bases and J by 7 bases; unmatched bases: 7.

The sample consisted of PBMCs or T cells enriched from blood (not recorded which). The TCR comes from a woman aged 45-65 years who had recovered from COVID-19. The V call is TRBV5-6, the J call TRBJ1-1; 9 nucleotides agree with TRBD1. CDR3 sequence reads: CASTKQGADEAFF. The CDR3 DNA reads as TGTGCCAGCACAAAACAGGGGGCGGATGAAGCTTTCTTT.